The 5 T cell receptor beta chains in this list originate from one sample, sequenced in a study of shared clonotypes between healthy human individuals. Some clones are missing from TCRdb's copy, which holds only in-frame ones; the method was immunoSEQ multiplex PCR. The data contain around 600,000 clones, 90% to 95% of them singletons. Naive-designated CD8 cells lacked CD45RO, were positively enriched for CCR7, and omitted terminally differentiated effector memory CD45RA+ cells. Material for sequencing was naive CD8+ T cells sorted from blood. These receptors were taken from a woman aged 30 to 39 in good health.

This chain joins TRBV6-5 and TRBJ2-7; 10 bases are a match to TRBD2. From germline, CDR1 is MNHEY and CDR2 SVGAGI. The CDR3 covers 15 residues. J lost 3 bases, V lost 2 bases, and 4 bases had no gene match. CDR3: CASSYRAGGYYEQYF. For the CDR3, the DNA is TGTGCCAGCAGTTACAGAGCGGGAGGGTACTACGAGCAGTACTTC.

The chain joins TRBV6-5 to TRBJ1-1; D unclear. CDR1 MNHEY and CDR2 SVGAGI come from the germline V gene. The CDR3 length is 14 residues. V shed 4 bases and J shed 1 base, with 10 bases lying between them. The CDR3 nucleotides read TGTGCCAGCAGTTCTCTTACACCGAACACTGAAGCTTTCTTT. Protein sequence: CASSSLTPNTEAFF.

The genes are TRBV15 and TRBJ2-7, with 7 bases matching TRBD2. Germline V gives CDR1 LNHNV, CDR2 YYDKDF (reference sequence). With 4 bases clipped from V and 9 bases from J, the junction kept 9 bases outside the gene matches. This CDR3 region has 13 residues. The CDR3, as DNA: TGTGCCACCAGCATTGGCGGGGGAATTACGCAGTACTTC. Translating gives CATSIGGGITQYF. The full variable domain, its missing parts supplied by reference TRBV15 and TRBJ2-7, is DAMVIQNPRYQVTQFGKPVTLSCSQTLNHNVMYWYQQKSSQAPKLLFHYYDKDFNNEADTPDNFQSRRPNTSFCFLDIRSPGLGDTAMYLCATSIGGGITQYFGPGTRLTVT.

CDR3 nucleotides: TGTGCCAGCAGCGTAGGGGGTGTTGGGCTAGCGGGACTAGGCAAAAACATTCAGTACTTC. Translated: CASSVGGVGLAGLGKNIQYF. V gene TRBV9 combines with J gene TRBJ2-4, with 9 positions matching TRBD2. This CDR3 spans 20 amino acids. Germline CDR1 SGDLS, CDR2 YYNGEE. Losses at the gene ends were 0 bases for V and 3 bases for J; bases not matched to a gene: 16. Together with reference TRBV9 and TRBJ2-4, the CDR3 gives the full variable domain: DSGVTQTPKHLITATGQRVTLRCSPRSGDLSVYWYQQSLDQGLQFLIQYYNGEERAKGNILERFSAQQFPDLHSELNLSSLELGDSALYFCASSVGGVGLAGLGKNIQYFGAGTRLSVL.

The V and J genes are TRBV5-6 and TRBJ1-1, with 9 bases fitting TRBD1. Trimming removed 4 bases from V and 1 base from J; junction bases left unmatched: 8. This CDR3 has 16 residues. Germline lookup yields CDR1 SGHDT and CDR2 YYEEEE. The CDR3 bases are TGTGCCAGCAGCCTACACACAGGGGGCACGAACACTGAAGCTTTCTTT. Protein product: CASSLHTGGTNTEAFF. Supplemented by reference TRBV5-6 and TRBJ1-1, the full variable domain reads DAGVTQSPTHLIKTRGQQVTLRCSPKSGHDTVSWYQQALGQGPQFIFQYYEEEERQRGNFPDRFSGHQFPNYSSELNVNALLLGDSALYLCASSLHTGGTNTEAFFGQGTRLTVV.